These 7 T cell receptor beta chains originate from one sample sequenced in a study of OX40 agonist ivuxolimab in advanced cancers. This table comes from immunoSEQ multiplex PCR, and its TCRdb copy is limited to in-frame clones, with some not included. There are roughly 53,000 clones in the sample; roughly 89% occur only once, and approximately 0.61% lies in the top ten. This specimen was CD4+ or CD8+ T cells sorted from blood, taken in a trial of the OX40 agonist ivuxolimab. These receptors were taken from an adult with an advanced solid tumor such as melanoma, head and neck, liver or kidney cancer.

Of note for this clone: The same CDR3 also results from other DNA sequences found in this sample. The chain joins TRBV6-4 to TRBJ1-4; D gene uncertain. V was trimmed by 2 bases and J by 7 bases, leaving 2 bases between them. The CDR3 totals 11 residues. In germline, CDR1 is MRHNA, CDR2 SNTAGT. The CDR3 protein is CASSDGEKLFF. In DNA, the CDR3 is TGTGCCAGCAGTGACGGTGAAAAACTGTTTTTT.

Here the CDR3 reads CASSRGLAGGQETQYF. The CDR3 DNA reads TGTGCCAGCAGCCGGGGACTAGCGGGAGGCCAAGAGACCCAGTACTTC. This rearrangement joins TRBV5-6 to TRBJ2-5; 15 bases match TRBD2. The CDR3 sequence is 16 residues long. Per germline, CDR1 SGHDT and CDR2 YYEEEE. The ends lost 4 bases at V and 1 base at J; junction bases unmatched: 2.

The chain uses TRBV19 and TRBJ2-2, with D perhaps TRBD1 or TRBD2 (6 bases each). Trimming removed 6 bases from V and 4 bases from J, with 15 bases in between. Germline CDR1 is LNHDA and CDR2 is SQIVND (reference sequence). This CDR3 is built from 15 residues. CDR3 coding DNA: TGTGCCAGTAGCCTAGGGGGACTTACCACCGGGGAGCTGTTTTTT. The encoded protein is CASSLGGLTTGELFF.

The chain has TRBV5-6 and TRBJ2-3; TRBD2 agrees at 15 bases. This CDR3 has 17 amino acids. Unmatched junction bases numbered 10, after V lost 3 bases and J lost 8 bases. The germline gives CDR1 SGHDT, CDR2 YYEEEE. CDR3 region: CASSWAWTSGGVGTQYF. Written as DNA, the CDR3 is TGTGCCAGCAGCTGGGCCTGGACTAGCGGGGGGGTTGGTACGCAGTATTTT.

This chain connects TRBV5-8 to TRBJ1-3; D unresolved. The CDR3 covers 15 residues. The V and J ends lost 0 bases and 0 bases respectively, with 7 bases between them. Germline-derived CDR1 and CDR2 are SGHTS and YDEGEE. This CDR3 reads CASSLAPGSGNTIYF. The CDR3 coding sequence is TGTGCCAGCAGCTTGGCCCCCGGCTCTGGAAACACCATATATTTT. The full variable domain, completed using reference TRBV5-8 and TRBJ1-3, is EAGVTQSPTHLIKTRGQQATLRCSPISGHTSVYWYQQALGLGLQFLLWYDEGEERNRGNFPPRFSGRQFPNYSSELNVNALELEDSALYLCASSLAPGSGNTIYFGEGSWLTVV.

This chain links TRBV27 with TRBJ1-4; a possible D gene is TRBD1 (5 bases). There are 13 residues in the CDR3. In germline, CDR1 is MNHEY, CDR2 SMNVEV (reference sequence). V was shortened by 8 bases and J by 7 bases, with 14 bases between the two germline ends. CDR3 DNA sequence: TGTGCCAGCGGGACGGCCTTTGGTGAAAAACTGTTTTTT. It codes for CASGTAFGEKLFF.

The chain joins TRBV7-6 to TRBJ2-5; D is unresolved. The CDR3 consists of 13 residues. Looked up from germline, CDR1 is SGHVS and CDR2 is FNYEAQ. The V and J ends lost 5 bases and 4 bases respectively, with 11 bases between them. CDR3 coding DNA: TGTGCCAGCAGCCTAGGACCTCCAGAGACCCAGTACTTC. As protein: CASSLGPPETQYF. The full variable domain, with the rest looked up from reference TRBV7-6 and TRBJ2-5, is GAGVSQSPRYKVTKRGQDVALRCDPISGHVSLYWYRQALGQGPEFLTYFNYEAQQDKSGLPNDRFSAERPEGSISTLTIQRTEQRDSAMYRCASSLGPPETQYFGPGTRLLVL.